These 7 T cell receptor beta chains share one sample of origin, sequenced in a study of high-grade serous ovarian cancer treatment subgroups (dated by TCRdb to the early 2020s). Collection of tumor samples took place before definitive surgery or chemotherapy. Library preparation was by the immunoSEQ multiplex PCR assay. TCRdb obtained this table from immuneACCESS and retained in-frame rearrangements with V and J assigned. These tables miss some clones; where compared with another copy, unresolved V genes account for less than half of the shortfall, and the remainder is unexplained. Present in this sample are around 7,700 clones, 70% to 85% of which were seen just once. More than 5% of the sample comes from the top ten. Source material: tumor tissue. These receptors were collected from a human donor with high-grade serous ovarian cancer.

V usage is TRBV6-4 and J usage is TRBJ1-2; the D gene is possibly TRBD1 (5 bases). The CDR3 length is 13 residues. Germline CDR1 and CDR2: MRHNA and SNTAGT. V lost 7 bases and J lost 8, with 17 bases in between. The CDR3 reads CASTTPGGQGYTF. CDR3 in DNA: TGTGCCAGCACCACCCCGGGGGGTCAAGGCTACACCTTC.

V and J are TRBV2 and TRBJ1-5; 9 nucleotides agree with TRBD1. In germline, CDR1 is SNHLY, CDR2 FYNNEI. V shed 6 bases, J shed 0 bases, and the junction held 24 bases outside the gene matches. The CDR3 runs to 22 residues. The CDR3 region has the DNA TGTGCCAGCAGCGCCGTTATTCAGACAGGGGGTAATTGGCCCAATAGCAATCAGCCCCAGCATTTT. This codes for CASSAVIQTGGNWPNSNQPQHF.

This chain links TRBV6-4 with TRBJ1-2; D not certain. The CDR3 consists of 13 residues. Trimming shortened V by 6 bases and J by 0 bases, and 8 bases separated the two germline ends. Germline CDR1 MRHNA, CDR2 SNTAGT. This CDR3 is CASRRDTNYGYTF. The CDR3 DNA is TGTGCCAGCAGGCGAGACACTAACTATGGCTACACCTTC.

J is TRBJ1-4 and V is TRBV5-6; D ambiguous. This CDR3 is built from 13 residues. V was clipped by 3 bases and J by 6 bases, with 9 bases between them. Germline-derived CDR1 and CDR2 are SGHDT and YYEEEE. CDR3 residues: CASSWGGYEKLFF. The CDR3 nucleotides read TGTGCCAGCAGCTGGGGTGGTTATGAAAAACTGTTTTTT.

The sample holds a few counts of this clone. This CDR3 reads CAWGGRRETQYF. The CDR3 bases are TGTGCCTGGGGGGGGAGGAGGGAGACCCAGTACTTC. This rearrangement joins TRBV30 to TRBJ2-5; a possible D gene is TRBD2 (6 bases). CDR1 and CDR2 (germline): GTSNPN, SVGIG (reference sequence). V was pared by 5 bases and J by 5 bases, with 12 bases between. The CDR3 runs 12 residues.

This chain connects TRBV11-1 to TRBJ2-4, with TRBD1 matching over 8 bases. Unmatched junction bases numbered 3, after V lost 5 bases and J lost 3 bases. CDR1 SGHAT and CDR2 FQDESV come from the germline V gene (reference sequence). CDR3 length: 14 residues. Written as DNA, the CDR3 is TGTGCCAGCAGCGGCGGGACAGGCAAAAACATTCAGTACTTC. Encoded protein: CASSGGTGKNIQYF.

The V and J genes are TRBV6-1 and TRBJ1-3; maybe TRBD1 (6 bases). Germline loops: CDR1 MNHNS, CDR2 SASEGT. The CDR3 is 15 residues long. V was pared by 11 bases and J by 0 bases, with 17 bases between. The CDR3: CAGSTGLLSGNTIYF. The DNA of the CDR3 is TGTGCCGGGAGCACAGGGCTCCTCTCTGGAAACACCATATATTTT.